This T cell receptor (beta chain) was sequenced in a study of T cells after yellow fever vaccination. Whole-study results and caveats: It was a weaker secondary response, yet one that peaked faster, at day 5 versus 15. Repertoires sorted by FACS could include abundant clonotypes that are contaminants from the bulk population. There was a small share of clonotypes that showed up in both the CD4 and CD8 compartments.

By 5'RACE template switching, TCR cDNA was produced, with a universal primer site and UMIs added in the process. TCRdb re-analysed the 5' RACE reads in MiXCR, keeping a single row per CDR3 protein. The profile shows about 300,000 distinct CDR3 sequences, around 8.6% of them singletons. Germline V gene data show CDR1 as LGHNA and CDR2 as YNFKEQ. V dropped 0 bases and J dropped 0 bases, with 9 bases sitting between them. This CDR3 has 16 residues. The table lists this clonotype with many counts. The antigen remains undetermined. The clonotype was recovered from a man younger than 35 who received the YFV17D yellow fever vaccine. Material: CD4+ T cells sorted from PBMCs, obtained 5 days after the yellow fever booster vaccination. V gene TRBV4-2 combines with J gene TRBJ1-3, with D uncertain. The CDR3 loop is CASSQDRASSGNTIYF. CDR3 sequence (DNA): TGTGCCAGCAGCCAAGATCGGGCGAGCTCTGGAAACACCATATATTTT.